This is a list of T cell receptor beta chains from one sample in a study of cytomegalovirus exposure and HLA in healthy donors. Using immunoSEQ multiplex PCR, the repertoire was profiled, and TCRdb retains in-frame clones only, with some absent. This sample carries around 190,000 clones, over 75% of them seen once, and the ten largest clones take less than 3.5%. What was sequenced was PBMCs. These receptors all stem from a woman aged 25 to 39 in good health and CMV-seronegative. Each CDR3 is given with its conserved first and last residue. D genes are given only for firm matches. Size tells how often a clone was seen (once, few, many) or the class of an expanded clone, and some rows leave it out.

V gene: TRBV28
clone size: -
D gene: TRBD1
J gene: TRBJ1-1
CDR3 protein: CASSLLGWTGLNTEAFF
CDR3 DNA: TGTGCCAGCAGTTTATTGGGTTGGACAGGTCTGAACACTGAAGCTTTCTTT

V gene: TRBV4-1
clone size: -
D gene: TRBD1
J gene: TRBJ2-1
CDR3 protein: CASSQEPDRGSNEQFF
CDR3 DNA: TGCGCCAGCAGCCAAGAACCTGACAGGGGCTCGAATGAGCAGTTCTTC

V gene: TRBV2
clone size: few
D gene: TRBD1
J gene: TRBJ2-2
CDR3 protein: CASRLGQGVYTGELFF
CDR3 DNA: TGTGCCAGCAGACTCGGACAGGGGGTATACACCGGGGAGCTGTTTTTT

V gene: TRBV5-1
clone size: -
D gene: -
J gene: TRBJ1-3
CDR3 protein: CASSLDRPSNTIYF
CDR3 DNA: TGCGCCAGCAGCTTGGACAGGCCGTCGAACACCATATATTTT

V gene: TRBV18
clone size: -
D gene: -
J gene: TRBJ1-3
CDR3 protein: CASSPEPSGNTIYF
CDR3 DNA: TGTGCCAGCTCACCCGAGCCCTCTGGAAACACCATATATTTT

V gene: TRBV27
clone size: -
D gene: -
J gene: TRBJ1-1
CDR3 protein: CASSLGGRGTEAFF
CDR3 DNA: TGTGCCAGCAGTTTGGGCGGCAGGGGCACTGAAGCTTTCTTT

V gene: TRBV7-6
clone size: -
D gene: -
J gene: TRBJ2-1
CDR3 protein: CASSLDPPEVINEQFF
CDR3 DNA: TGTGCCAGCAGCTTAGATCCCCCAGAGGTGATCAATGAGCAGTTCTTC

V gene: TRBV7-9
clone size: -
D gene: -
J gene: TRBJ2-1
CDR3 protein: CASSRGDEQFF
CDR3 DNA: TGTGCCAGCAGCCGAGGCGATGAGCAGTTCTTC

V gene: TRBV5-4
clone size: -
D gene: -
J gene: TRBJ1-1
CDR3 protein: CASSVQMNTEAFF
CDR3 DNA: TGTGCCAGCAGCGTACAGATGAACACTGAAGCTTTCTTT

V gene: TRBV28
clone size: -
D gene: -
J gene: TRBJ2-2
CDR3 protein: CASSLVAELNTGELFF
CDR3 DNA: TGTGCCAGCAGTTTAGTAGCGGAGCTTAACACCGGGGAGCTGTTTTTT

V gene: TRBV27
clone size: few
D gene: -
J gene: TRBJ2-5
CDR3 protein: CASNPRSGEYQETQYF
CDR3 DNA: TGTGCCAGCAACCCCAGGAGCGGAGAGTACCAAGAGACCCAGTACTTC

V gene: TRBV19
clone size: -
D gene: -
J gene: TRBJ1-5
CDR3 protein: CASSMGAGVQPQHF
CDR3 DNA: TGTGCCAGTAGTATGGGGGCAGGGGTGCAGCCCCAGCATTTT

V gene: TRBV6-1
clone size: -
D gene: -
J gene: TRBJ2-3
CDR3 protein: CASSEGFRVSTDTQYF
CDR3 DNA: TGTGCCAGCAGTGAAGGTTTCCGGGTATCCACAGATACGCAGTATTTT

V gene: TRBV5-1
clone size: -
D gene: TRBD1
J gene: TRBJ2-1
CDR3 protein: CASSLGGTGGNEQFF
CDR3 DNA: TGCGCCAGCAGCTTGGGGGGGACAGGGGGCAATGAGCAGTTCTTC

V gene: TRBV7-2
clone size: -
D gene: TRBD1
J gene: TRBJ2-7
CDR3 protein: CASSFDRGAYEQYF
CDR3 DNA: TGTGCCAGCAGCTTTGACAGGGGGGCCTACGAGCAGTACTTC

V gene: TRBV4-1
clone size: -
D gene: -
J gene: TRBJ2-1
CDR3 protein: CASSQVSQNEQFF
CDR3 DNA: TGCGCCAGCAGCCAAGTTAGCCAAAATGAGCAGTTCTTC

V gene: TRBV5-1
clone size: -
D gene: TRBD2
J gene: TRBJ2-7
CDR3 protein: CASSLTGTTKRVQDEQYF
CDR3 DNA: TGCGCCAGCAGCTTGACCGGGACTACCAAGCGGGTTCAAGACGAGCAGTACTTC

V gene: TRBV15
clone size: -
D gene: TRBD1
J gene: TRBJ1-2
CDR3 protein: CATSRARWDSSNYGYTF
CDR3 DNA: TGTGCCACCAGCAGAGCGCGCTGGGACAGCTCTAACTATGGCTACACCTTC

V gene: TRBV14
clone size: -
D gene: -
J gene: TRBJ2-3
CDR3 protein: CASSQSHGDTQYF
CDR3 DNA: TGTGCCAGCAGCCAATCCCACGGGGATACGCAGTATTTT

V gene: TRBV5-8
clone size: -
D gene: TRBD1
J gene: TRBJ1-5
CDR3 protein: CASSQRTGNQPQHF
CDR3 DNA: TGTGCCAGCAGCCAGCGGACAGGGAATCAGCCCCAGCATTTT

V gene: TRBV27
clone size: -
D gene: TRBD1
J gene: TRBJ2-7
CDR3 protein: CASSLRGTALYEQYF
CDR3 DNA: TGTGCCAGCAGTTTAAGGGGGACAGCACTCTACGAGCAGTACTTC

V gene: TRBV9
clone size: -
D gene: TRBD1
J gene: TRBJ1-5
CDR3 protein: CASSADRGVQPQHF
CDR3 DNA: TGTGCCAGCAGCGCAGACAGGGGAGTCCAGCCCCAGCATTTT

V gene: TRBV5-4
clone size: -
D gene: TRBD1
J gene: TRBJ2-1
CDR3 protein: CASSLTGTVVSHEQFF
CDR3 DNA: TGTGCCAGCAGTTTAACCGGGACAGTTGTCTCACATGAGCAGTTCTTC

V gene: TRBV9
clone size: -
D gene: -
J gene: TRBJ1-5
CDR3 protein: CASSVEGNSNQPQHF
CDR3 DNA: TGTGCCAGCAGCGTCGAGGGAAATAGCAATCAGCCCCAGCATTTT

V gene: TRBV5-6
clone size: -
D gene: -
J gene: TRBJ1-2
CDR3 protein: CASSLLEGAVYGYTF
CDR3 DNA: TGTGCCAGCAGCTTGCTCGAGGGCGCGGTCTATGGCTACACCTTC

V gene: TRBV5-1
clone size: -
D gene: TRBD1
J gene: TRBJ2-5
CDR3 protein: CASSFTAGGIGETQYF
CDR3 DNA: TGCGCCAGCAGCTTTACCGCAGGGGGAATCGGAGAGACCCAGTACTTC

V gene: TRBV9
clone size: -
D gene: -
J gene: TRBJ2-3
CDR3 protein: CASSVGADTQYF
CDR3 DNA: TGTGCCAGCAGCGTCGGGGCAGATACGCAGTATTTT

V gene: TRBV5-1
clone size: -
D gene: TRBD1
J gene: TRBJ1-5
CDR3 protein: CASSEGTGGHEAQHF
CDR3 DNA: TGCGCCAGCAGCGAAGGGACAGGTGGACACGAAGCCCAGCATTTT

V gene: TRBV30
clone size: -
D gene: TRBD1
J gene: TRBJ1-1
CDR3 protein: CAWEGAPSTEAFF
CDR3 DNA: TGTGCCTGGGAGGGGGCCCCGAGCACTGAAGCTTTCTTT

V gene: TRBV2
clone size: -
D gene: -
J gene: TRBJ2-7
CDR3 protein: CASSDSPSSYEQYF
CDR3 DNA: TGTGCCAGCAGTGACAGTCCTAGCTCCTACGAGCAGTACTTC

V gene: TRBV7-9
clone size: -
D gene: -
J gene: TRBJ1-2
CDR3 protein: CASRDSYANYGYTF
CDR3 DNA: TGTGCCAGCAGGGACAGCTACGCTAACTATGGCTACACCTTC

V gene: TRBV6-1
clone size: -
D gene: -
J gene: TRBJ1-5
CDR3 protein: CASSASRQPYQPQHF
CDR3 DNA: TGTGCCAGCAGTGCCAGTAGACAGCCTTATCAGCCCCAGCATTTT

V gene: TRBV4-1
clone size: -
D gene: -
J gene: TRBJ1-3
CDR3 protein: CASSPDRRSGNTIYF
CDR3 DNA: TGCGCCAGCAGCCCCGACAGGCGCTCTGGAAACACCATATATTTT

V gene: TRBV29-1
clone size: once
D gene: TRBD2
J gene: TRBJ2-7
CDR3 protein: CSVDLQSKREVKSAYEQYF
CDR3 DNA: TGCAGCGTTGATCTCCAATCAAAGCGGGAAGTGAAGTCCGCCTACGAGCAGTACTTC

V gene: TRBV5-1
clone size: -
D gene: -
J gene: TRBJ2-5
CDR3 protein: CASSMRREQETQYF
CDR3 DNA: TGCGCCAGCAGCATGCGGCGGGAACAAGAGACCCAGTACTTC

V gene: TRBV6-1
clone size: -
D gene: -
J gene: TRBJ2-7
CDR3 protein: CASSELGRVRTYEQYF
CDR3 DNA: TGTGCCAGCAGTGAATTGGGCAGGGTGAGGACCTACGAGCAGTACTTC

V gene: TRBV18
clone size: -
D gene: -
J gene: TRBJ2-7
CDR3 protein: CASSSRTGTYEQYF
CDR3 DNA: TGTGCCAGCTCATCCCGGACTGGCACCTACGAGCAGTACTTC

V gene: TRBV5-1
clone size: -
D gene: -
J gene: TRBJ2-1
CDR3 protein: CASSLRSSYNEQFF
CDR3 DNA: TGCGCCAGCAGCTTGCGGAGCTCCTACAATGAGCAGTTCTTC

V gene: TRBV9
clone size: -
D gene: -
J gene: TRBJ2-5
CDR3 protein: CASSVAGAGETQYF
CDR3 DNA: TGTGCCAGCAGCGTAGCTGGGGCGGGGGAGACCCAGTACTTC

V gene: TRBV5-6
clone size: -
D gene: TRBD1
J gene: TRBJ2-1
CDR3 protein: CASSPFGTGDYNEQFF
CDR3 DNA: TGTGCCAGCAGCCCATTTGGGACAGGTGACTACAATGAGCAGTTCTTC

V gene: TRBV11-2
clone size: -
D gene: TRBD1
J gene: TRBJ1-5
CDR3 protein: CASSSGGTGENQPQHF
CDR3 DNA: TGTGCCAGCAGCTCCGGGGGGACAGGGGAGAATCAGCCCCAGCATTTT

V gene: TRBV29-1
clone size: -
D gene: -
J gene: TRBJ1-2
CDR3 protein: CSVEDLGRGNYGYPF
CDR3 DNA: TGCAGCGTTGAAGATCTTGGGAGGGGGAACTATGGCTACCCCTTC

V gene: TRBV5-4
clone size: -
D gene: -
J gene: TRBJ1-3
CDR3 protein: CAGSSKGVAGGNTIYF
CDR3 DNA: TGTGCCGGCAGCTCAAAGGGTGTCGCGGGTGGAAACACCATATATTTT

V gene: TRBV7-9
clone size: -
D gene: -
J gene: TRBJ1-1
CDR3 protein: CASSLDGGALNTEAFF
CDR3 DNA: TGTGCCAGCAGCTTAGACGGGGGGGCACTGAACACTGAAGCTTTCTTT

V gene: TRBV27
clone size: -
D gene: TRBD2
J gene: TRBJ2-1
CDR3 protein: CASSLSSGRGNEQFF
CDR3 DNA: TGTGCCAGCAGTTTATCATCTGGGAGGGGCAATGAGCAGTTCTTC

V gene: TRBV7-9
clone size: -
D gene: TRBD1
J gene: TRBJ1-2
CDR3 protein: CASSLPGQGIYGYTF
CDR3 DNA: TGTGCCAGCAGTCTACCGGGACAGGGTATCTATGGCTACACCTTC

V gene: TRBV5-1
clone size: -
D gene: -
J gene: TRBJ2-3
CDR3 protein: CASSASGTLESTDTQYF
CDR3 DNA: TGCGCCAGCAGCGCATCCGGGACACTGGAGTCCACAGATACGCAGTATTTT

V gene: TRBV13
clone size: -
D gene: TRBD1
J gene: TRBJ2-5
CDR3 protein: CASSLYRGRETQYF
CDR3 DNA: TGTGCCAGCAGCTTATACAGGGGTAGAGAGACCCAGTACTTC

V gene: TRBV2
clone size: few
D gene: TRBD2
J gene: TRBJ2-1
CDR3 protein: CASRVSGASSYNEQFF
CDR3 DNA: TGTGCCAGCAGAGTTAGCGGGGCAAGCTCCTACAATGAGCAGTTCTTC

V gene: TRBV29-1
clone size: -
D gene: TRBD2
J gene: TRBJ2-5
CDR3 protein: CSVEELLAGGETQYF
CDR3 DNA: TGCAGCGTTGAGGAACTACTAGCGGGAGGGGAGACCCAGTACTTC

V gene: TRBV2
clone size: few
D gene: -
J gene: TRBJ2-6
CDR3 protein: CASSGMDSSSGANVLTF
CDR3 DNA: TGTGCCAGCAGTGGTATGGACTCTAGCTCTGGGGCCAACGTCCTGACTTTC

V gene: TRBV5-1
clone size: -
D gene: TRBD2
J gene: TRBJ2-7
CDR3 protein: CASSGSSGGKPYEQYF
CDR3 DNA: TGCGCCAGCAGCGGTAGTAGCGGGGGGAAACCCTACGAGCAGTACTTC

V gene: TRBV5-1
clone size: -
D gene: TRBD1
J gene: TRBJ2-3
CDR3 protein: CASSRDSSTDTQYF
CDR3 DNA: TGCGCCAGCAGCCGGGACAGCAGCACAGATACGCAGTATTTT